Listed here are 6 T cell receptor beta chains from one sample, sequenced in a study of CD8+ T cells in alopecia areata. Extraction and reverse transcription of RNA yielded cDNA as the sequencing template. Profiling relied on immunoSEQ multiplex PCR, and the TCRdb table lists in-frame clones only, not all of them. The sample holds around 60,000 clones; 44% are singletons and the top ten take approximately 50%. Sample: NKG2D-low CD8+ T cells sorted from blood. The receptors here all came from a human donor with alopecia areata.

V and J are TRBV29-1 and TRBJ1-4; D gene unclear. Germline V gives CDR1 SQVTM, CDR2 ANQGSEA. This CDR3 spans 13 amino acids. The V end lost 7 bases, the J end lost 1 base, and 10 bases lay between the germline ends. CDR3 nucleotide sequence: TGCAGCGCCCTGGGAGTAACTAATGAAAAACTGTTTTTT. It codes for CSALGVTNEKLFF.

This clone was seen a handful of times. V gene TRBV19 combines with J gene TRBJ1-1; unclear D gene. Germline V gives CDR1 LNHDA, CDR2 SQIVND (reference sequence). V lost 11 bases and J 8 bases, leaving 9 bases between the germline ends. This CDR3 is 9 amino acids long. The CDR3 region has the DNA TGTGCCCTACTCGCGGAAGCTTTCTTT. Translation gives CALLAEAFF.

The rearrangement joins TRBV27 to TRBJ2-7; no firm D call. The CDR3 length is 12 residues. The V end lost 8 bases, the J end lost 0 bases, and 8 bases lay between the germline ends. Germline-derived CDR1 and CDR2 are MNHEY and SMNVEV (reference sequence). Here the CDR3 reads CASASSSYEQYF. The DNA for the CDR3 is TGTGCCAGCGCCTCTAGCTCCTACGAGCAGTACTTC.

The V gene is TRBV18, the J gene TRBJ2-3; tentatively, D is TRBD2 (5 bases). Germline V CDR1 and CDR2: KGHSH, LQKENI. Between the trimmed V and J ends, which lost 0 bases and 4 bases, there was a span of 5 bases. The CDR3 totals 13 residues. CDR3 DNA: TGTGCCAGCTCACCACCGGAGGCAGATACGCAGTATTTT. This sequence encodes CASSPPEADTQYF.

Of note for this clone: Since a far larger clone is one base different, this is likely a read error. The V gene is TRBV6-4, the J gene TRBJ2-2, with TRBD1 matching over 9 bases. J gave up 1 base and V 3 bases, and 6 bases lay outside the gene matches. The CDR3 contains 17 residues. Germline V CDR1 and CDR2: MRHNA, SNTAGT. This chain's CDR3 is CASSEFTGGQNTGELFF. CDR3 nucleotide sequence: TGTGCCAGCAGTGAGTTTACAGGGGGCCAGAACACCGGGGAGCTGTTTTTT.

The gene calls are TRBV27 and TRBJ2-7; tentative D call: TRBD1 (6 bases). Germline-derived CDR1 and CDR2 are MNHEY and SMNVEV (reference sequence). V lost 8 bases, J lost 3 bases, and 8 bases lay in between. CDR3 size: 11 residues. The CDR3 reads CASGQLYEQYF. Written as DNA, the CDR3 is TGTGCCAGCGGACAGCTCTACGAGCAGTACTTC.